This T cell receptor beta chain is drawn from a study of T cells after yellow fever vaccination. The sample holds many counts of this clonotype. Its target is not known. Trimming at V came to 3 bases and at J to 7 bases, leaving 10 bases not matched to a gene. Germline CDR1 reads DFQATT; CDR2 reads SNEGSKA (reference sequence). The CDR3 loop spans 15 amino acids. Whole-study findings and limits: Post-booster reappearance was seen for most primary-vaccination clones (96% CD4, around 88% CD8). The CD4 compartment and the CD8 compartment contained a small share of clonotypes in common.

TCRdb re-called the 5' RACE reads through MiXCR, storing one row per CDR3 protein. Among under 150,000 distinct CDR3 sequences listed, more than 6% were seen once. The rearrangement links TRBV20-1 to TRBJ2-4; the match to TRBD1 covers 9 bases. The sample here was CD4+ T cells sorted from PBMCs, taken 5 days after the yellow fever booster vaccination. The origin of this receptor is a man younger than 45 who received the YFV17D yellow fever vaccine. The CDR3 sequence: CSARGQPGQGNIQYF. In DNA form, the CDR3 reads TGCAGTGCTAGGGGACAGCCTGGACAGGGGAACATTCAGTACTTC.